Listed below are T cell receptor beta chains from one sample, sequenced in a study of response to subunit inactivated influenza vaccine. TCRdb re-called the RT-PCR reads with MiXCR, one entry per CDR3 protein. Of hundreds of thousands of distinct CDR3 sequences listed, roughly 13% are singletons. Here the sequenced sample was PBMCs from blood, taken 14 days before vaccination. Receptor source: a man aged 50 or older who received an inactivated influenza vaccine. The CDR3 runs from the conserved cysteine through the conserved F or W. A D gene is named only where the DNA matches it firmly. The size field is filled for only some rows; it gives once, few, many or a size class.

size: NA; J: TRBJ1-2; D: NA; V: TRBV18; DNA: TGTGCCAGCTCACCATCGGGGGTTTCCACCTATGGCTACACCTTC; CDR3: CASSPSGVSTYGYTF
size: many; J: TRBJ1-2; D: NA; V: TRBV4-1; DNA: TGCGCCAGCAGCCAGGTGACAGCGTATTATGGCTACACCTTC; CDR3: CASSQVTAYYGYTF
size: many; J: TRBJ1-1; D: TRBD1; V: TRBV7-2; DNA: TGTGCCAGCAGCTTACAGGGGGAGGGCACTGAAGCTTTCTTT; CDR3: CASSLQGEGTEAFF
size: few; J: TRBJ1-5; D: NA; V: TRBV18; DNA: TGTGCCAGCTCACCGAGTCCGGGGGGACGGGGTCAGCCCCAGCATTTT; CDR3: CASSPSPGGRGQPQHF
size: few; J: TRBJ2-7; D: TRBD1; V: TRBV27; DNA: TGTGCCAGCAGTTTAGGCCGCAGGGGGACCTACGAGCAGTACTTC; CDR3: CASSLGRRGTYEQYF
size: NA; J: TRBJ2-1; D: NA; V: TRBV7-2; DNA: TGTGCCAGCAGCTTAGTGTCAGACTCCTACAATGAGCAGTTCTTC; CDR3: CASSLVSDSYNEQFF
size: few; J: TRBJ2-1; D: NA; V: TRBV4-2; DNA: TGTGCCAGCAGCCAAGATCTGTACCCCCTCGATGGTGAGCAGTTCTTC; CDR3: CASSQDLYPLDGEQFF
size: NA; J: TRBJ2-4; D: TRBD1; V: TRBV18; DNA: TGTGCCAGCTCGGGGACCAAGGGGGCAGCCAAAAACATTCAGTACTTC; CDR3: CASSGTKGAAKNIQYF
size: few; J: TRBJ2-2; D: NA; V: TRBV13; DNA: TGTGCCAGCAGCTTACGAGGGTTTAACACCGGGGAGCTGTTTTTT; CDR3: CASSLRGFNTGELFF
size: few; J: TRBJ2-5; D: NA; V: TRBV5-4; DNA: TGTGCCAGCAGCTTCACGTGGAGGGGGGGAAGGGATGAAGAGACCCAGTACTTC; CDR3: CASSFTWRGGRDEETQYF
size: many; J: TRBJ2-1; D: TRBD2; V: TRBV5-1; DNA: TGCGCCAGCAGCTTTGCTAGCGGGGGCCGAAACAATGAGCAGTTCTTC; CDR3: CASSFASGGRNNEQFF
size: few; J: TRBJ2-1; D: NA; V: TRBV4-3; DNA: TGCGCCAGCAGCCAACGACGGGGTTACAATGAGCAGTTCTTC; CDR3: CASSQRRGYNEQFF
size: many; J: TRBJ2-3; D: TRBD2; V: TRBV24-1; DNA: TGTGCCACCAGTGATCGCGGGAGGATGGGGACAGATACGCAGTATTTT; CDR3: CATSDRGRMGTDTQYF
size: few; J: TRBJ2-2; D: NA; V: TRBV6-5; DNA: TGTGCCAGCAGTTATGTTCGGCAGGTGAACACCGGGGAGCTGTTTTTT; CDR3: CASSYVRQVNTGELFF
size: many; J: TRBJ1-1; D: NA; V: TRBV7-8; DNA: TGTGCCAGCAGCTTATACAGGGATATTGAAGCTTTCTTT; CDR3: CASSLYRDIEAFF
size: few; J: TRBJ1-3; D: NA; V: TRBV29-1; DNA: TGCAGCGTTCGGGAGGGAAACACCATATATTTT; CDR3: CSVREGNTIYF
size: NA; J: TRBJ2-7; D: TRBD1; V: TRBV10-3; DNA: TGTGCCATCAGTGAGCTTGAGACAGGGGGTTACGAGCAGTACTTC; CDR3: CAISELETGGYEQYF
size: NA; J: TRBJ2-7; D: NA; V: TRBV12-3/TRBV12-4; DNA: TGTGCCAGCAGTCTGGGGGCAGGCGGGGCCGAGCAGTACTTC; CDR3: CASSLGAGGAEQYF
size: few; J: TRBJ2-1; D: TRBD2; V: TRBV12-3/TRBV12-4; DNA: TGTGCCAGCAGTTTCGCGGGAGGGCCTTATGAGCAGTTCTTC; CDR3: CASSFAGGPYEQFF
size: few; J: TRBJ2-7; D: TRBD2; V: TRBV12-3/TRBV12-4; DNA: TGTGCCAGCAGTTTTAAAGCGGGAGGGGTCGAGCAGTACTTC; CDR3: CASSFKAGGVEQYF
size: few; J: TRBJ2-7; D: TRBD1; V: TRBV29-1; DNA: TGCAGCGTTAGAACAGGGGTAAGCGAGCAGTACTTC; CDR3: CSVRTGVSEQYF
size: NA; J: TRBJ2-7; D: NA; V: TRBV10-3; DNA: TGTGCCATCATTACGACGGGGGCATCCTACGAGCAGTACTTC; CDR3: CAIITTGASYEQYF
size: many; J: TRBJ1-5; D: NA; V: TRBV27; DNA: TGTGCCAGCAGTTTATCTGGGGTGTTCAAGGTGCCCCAGCATTTT; CDR3: CASSLSGVFKVPQHF
size: NA; J: TRBJ2-5; D: TRBD1; V: TRBV4-1; DNA: TGCGCCTGCAGCCCCCGAACCCGGGACAGGGGGCAAGAGACCCAGTACTTC; CDR3: CACSPRTRDRGQETQYF
size: many; J: TRBJ2-7; D: TRBD2; V: TRBV7-2; DNA: TGTGCCAGCAGCTTTGGACTAGCGGCCTACGAGCAGTACTTC; CDR3: CASSFGLAAYEQYF
size: many; J: TRBJ2-7; D: TRBD2; V: TRBV5-1; DNA: TGCGCCAGCCGACCATTCGCGGGAGGGTACGAGCAGTACTTC; CDR3: CASRPFAGGYEQYF
size: few; J: TRBJ2-3; D: TRBD1; V: TRBV12-3/TRBV12-4; DNA: TGTGCCAGCAGAACCGGGACAGGGGTTTCTAGCACAGATACGCAGTATTTT; CDR3: CASRTGTGVSSTDTQYF
size: few; J: TRBJ2-1; D: NA; V: TRBV4-2; DNA: TGTGCCAGCAGCCAAGAATTGCCTAACGGGCAGTTCTTC; CDR3: CASSQELPNGQFF
size: many; J: TRBJ2-7; D: NA; V: TRBV3-1; DNA: TGTGCCAGCAGCCAGGGGGGAACCAACCATCCCTACGAGCAGTACTTC; CDR3: CASSQGGTNHPYEQYF
size: many; J: TRBJ2-1; D: TRBD2; V: TRBV2; DNA: TGTGCCAGCAGGGGGGGGTACAATGAGCAGTTCTTC; CDR3: CASRGGYNEQFF
size: few; J: TRBJ2-3; D: NA; V: TRBV20-1; DNA: TGCAGTGCTAGTTCCTACTTGGACGCTAGCACAGATACGCAGTATTTT; CDR3: CSASSYLDASTDTQYF
size: many; J: TRBJ2-1; D: TRBD2; V: TRBV9; DNA: TGTGCCAGCAGCGTAACCAGCGGGAGTGATGGTGAGCAGTTCTTC; CDR3: CASSVTSGSDGEQFF
size: few; J: TRBJ2-3; D: NA; V: TRBV11-2; DNA: TGTGCCAGCAGCTCGGGGGACAGTTTACTCCAGCTAGATAGCACAGATACGCAGTATTTT; CDR3: CASSSGDSLLQLDSTDTQYF
size: few; J: TRBJ2-2; D: TRBD2; V: TRBV11-2; DNA: TGTGCCAGCAGCTTGGTCGCGGGAGCGAACACCGGGGAGCTGTTTTTT; CDR3: CASSLVAGANTGELFF
size: NA; J: TRBJ2-5; D: NA; V: TRBV5-6; DNA: TGTGCCAGCAGCTTGGTCACGGGGAGAGGTACGGAGACCCAGTACTTC; CDR3: CASSLVTGRGTETQYF
size: NA; J: TRBJ2-1; D: TRBD2; V: TRBV4-2; DNA: TGTGCCAGCAGCCAGATGACAAACCGGGACTACCAGTTCTTC; CDR3: CASSQMTNRDYQFF
size: few; J: TRBJ2-5; D: TRBD2; V: TRBV7-9; DNA: TGTGCCAGCAGGACTAGCGCCCAAGAGACCCAGTACTTC; CDR3: CASRTSAQETQYF
size: NA; J: TRBJ2-3; D: TRBD1; V: TRBV28; DNA: TGTGCCAGCCGGGACAGGGTTATAGATACGCAGTATTTT; CDR3: CASRDRVIDTQYF
size: few; J: TRBJ2-2; D: NA; V: TRBV14; DNA: TGTGCCAGCAGCCACTGGGGGGCCGCGAACACCGGGGAGCTGTTTTTT; CDR3: CASSHWGAANTGELFF
size: NA; J: TRBJ2-2; D: NA; V: TRBV5-1; DNA: TGCGCCAGCAGGATGGGGCAACGGGACACCGGGGAGCTGTTTTTT; CDR3: CASRMGQRDTGELFF
size: NA; J: TRBJ1-1; D: NA; V: TRBV7-2; DNA: TGTGCCAGCAGCTTAGTCGGAATTGAAGCTTTCTTT; CDR3: CASSLVGIEAFF
size: NA; J: TRBJ2-2; D: NA; V: TRBV20-1; DNA: TGCAGTGCTAGAGATGGGGGAAGGCACACCGGGGAGCTGTTTTTT; CDR3: CSARDGGRHTGELFF
size: few; J: TRBJ1-5; D: TRBD1; V: TRBV20-1; DNA: TGCAGTGCTAGAAAAAGGGGGCAAAATCAGCCCCAGCATTTT; CDR3: CSARKRGQNQPQHF
size: NA; J: TRBJ1-1; D: NA; V: TRBV7-9; DNA: TGTGCCAGCAGCTTAGAGTGGCTTGAAGCTTTCTTT; CDR3: CASSLEWLEAFF
size: NA; J: TRBJ2-2; D: NA; V: TRBV11-2; DNA: TGTGCCAGCAGCCCCTTCGCGGGACGGGGAGTGAACACCGGGGAGCTGTTTTTT; CDR3: CASSPFAGRGVNTGELFF
size: few; J: TRBJ2-3; D: NA; V: TRBV10-3; DNA: TGTGCCATCAGTGTTGGAGGACTCACCCACACAGATACGCAGTATTTT; CDR3: CAISVGGLTHTDTQYF
size: few; J: TRBJ2-2; D: TRBD2; V: TRBV20-1; DNA: TGCAGTGCCGCGGCACTAGCGGGAATCGCGGGGTCCGGGGAGCTGTTTTTT; CDR3: CSAAALAGIAGSGELFF
size: NA; J: TRBJ2-2; D: TRBD2; V: TRBV5-1; DNA: TGCGCCAGCAGCTTGGTCGGGGGGGCCAGCACCGGGGAGCTGTTTTTT; CDR3: CASSLVGGASTGELFF
size: few; J: TRBJ2-1; D: TRBD1; V: TRBV6-1; DNA: TGTGCCAGCACCGAGACAGGGGGCGGAACATACAATGAGCAGTTCTTC; CDR3: CASTETGGGTYNEQFF
size: many; J: TRBJ1-6; D: NA; V: TRBV4-1; DNA: TGCGCCAGCAGCCAGGCGGACAGACCCTCACCCCTCCACTTT; CDR3: CASSQADRPSPLHF
size: few; J: TRBJ1-4; D: NA; V: TRBV27; DNA: TGTGCCAGCAGTTCGGCAGGGGCAACTAATGAAAAACTGTTTTTT; CDR3: CASSSAGATNEKLFF
size: NA; J: TRBJ2-4; D: TRBD1; V: TRBV5-5; DNA: TGTGCCAGCAGCTGGGGGACAGGGGCCCAAAACATTCAGTACTTC; CDR3: CASSWGTGAQNIQYF
size: once; J: TRBJ2-5; D: NA; V: TRBV18; DNA: TGTGCCAGCTCACCGACCCAGGGGGGAGAGACCCAGTACTTC; CDR3: CASSPTQGGETQYF
size: NA; J: TRBJ2-2; D: NA; V: TRBV20-1; DNA: TGCAGTGCTATACAGCACGCGAACACCGGGGAGCTGTTTTTT; CDR3: CSAIQHANTGELFF
size: NA; J: TRBJ2-3; D: NA; V: TRBV5-1; DNA: TGCGCCAGCAGCTTGGAGGCTAGCCGTGCGTCAGATACGCAGTATTTT; CDR3: CASSLEASRASDTQYF
size: NA; J: TRBJ2-7; D: TRBD1; V: TRBV5-1; DNA: TGCGCCAGCAGCTTGACGGGACAGTCATTCTACGAGCAGTACTTC; CDR3: CASSLTGQSFYEQYF
size: NA; J: TRBJ2-3; D: TRBD2; V: TRBV20-1; DNA: TGCAGTGCGCCCACCGGGACTACTCACACAGATACGCAGTATTTT; CDR3: CSAPTGTTHTDTQYF
size: few; J: TRBJ2-5; D: TRBD1; V: TRBV4-2; DNA: TGTGCCAGCAGCCAAGAAGGGACAGGGGCCAACCAAGAGACCCAGTACTTC; CDR3: CASSQEGTGANQETQYF
size: NA; J: TRBJ2-2; D: NA; V: TRBV7-9; DNA: TGTGCCAGCAGCTACGATTATACCGGGGAGCTGTTTTTT; CDR3: CASSYDYTGELFF